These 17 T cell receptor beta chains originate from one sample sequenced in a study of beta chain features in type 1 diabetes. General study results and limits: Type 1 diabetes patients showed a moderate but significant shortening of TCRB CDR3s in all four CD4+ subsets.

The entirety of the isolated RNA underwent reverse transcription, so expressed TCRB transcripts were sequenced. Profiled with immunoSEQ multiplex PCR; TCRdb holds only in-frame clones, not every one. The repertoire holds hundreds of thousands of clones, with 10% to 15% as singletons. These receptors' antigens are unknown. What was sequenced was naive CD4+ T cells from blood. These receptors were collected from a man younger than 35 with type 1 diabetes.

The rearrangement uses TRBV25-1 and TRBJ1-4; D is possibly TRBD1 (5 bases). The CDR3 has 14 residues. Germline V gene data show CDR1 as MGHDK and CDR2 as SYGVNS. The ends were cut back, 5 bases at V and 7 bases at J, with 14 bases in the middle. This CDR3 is CASSMAGGGEKLFF. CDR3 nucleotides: TGTGCCAGCAGTATGGCTGGGGGAGGTGAAAAACTGTTTTTT.

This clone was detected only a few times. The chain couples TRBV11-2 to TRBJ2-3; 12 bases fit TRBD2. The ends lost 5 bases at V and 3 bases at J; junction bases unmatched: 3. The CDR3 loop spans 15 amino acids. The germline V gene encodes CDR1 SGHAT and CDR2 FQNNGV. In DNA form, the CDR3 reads TGTGCCAGCAGCCGTGGGACTAGCGGGACAGATACGCAGTATTTT. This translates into CASSRGTSGTDTQYF.

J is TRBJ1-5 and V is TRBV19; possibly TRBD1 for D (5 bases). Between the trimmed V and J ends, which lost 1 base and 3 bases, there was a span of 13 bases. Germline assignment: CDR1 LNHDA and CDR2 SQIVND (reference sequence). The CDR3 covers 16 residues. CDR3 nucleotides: TGTGCCAGTAGTATAGTCACCGAGGGGTTCAATCAGCCCCAGCATTTT. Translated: CASSIVTEGFNQPQHF. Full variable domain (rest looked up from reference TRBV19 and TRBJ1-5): DGGITQSPKYLFRKEGQNVTLSCEQNLNHDAMYWYRQDPGQGLRLIYYSQIVNDFQKGDIAEGYSVSREKKESFPLTVTSAQKNPTAFYLCASSIVTEGFNQPQHFGDGTRLSIL.

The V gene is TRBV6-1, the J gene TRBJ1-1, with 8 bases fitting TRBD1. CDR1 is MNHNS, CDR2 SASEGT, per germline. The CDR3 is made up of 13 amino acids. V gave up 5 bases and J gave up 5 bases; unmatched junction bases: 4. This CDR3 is CASSPDRGTEAFF. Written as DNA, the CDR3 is TGTGCCAGCAGTCCAGACAGGGGAACTGAAGCTTTCTTT.

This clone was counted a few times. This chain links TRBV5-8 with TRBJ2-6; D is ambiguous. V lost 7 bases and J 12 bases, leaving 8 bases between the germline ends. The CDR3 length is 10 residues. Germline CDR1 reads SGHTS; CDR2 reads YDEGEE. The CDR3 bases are TGTGCCAGCCATCTGGTCGTCCTGACTTTC. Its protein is CASHLVVLTF.

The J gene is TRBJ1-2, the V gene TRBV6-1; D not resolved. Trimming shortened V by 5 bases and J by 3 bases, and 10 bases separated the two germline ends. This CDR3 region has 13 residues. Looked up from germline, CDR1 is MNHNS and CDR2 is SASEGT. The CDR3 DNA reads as TGTGCCAGCAGTCCCCGCTGGGACTATGGCTACACCTTC. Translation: CASSPRWDYGYTF.

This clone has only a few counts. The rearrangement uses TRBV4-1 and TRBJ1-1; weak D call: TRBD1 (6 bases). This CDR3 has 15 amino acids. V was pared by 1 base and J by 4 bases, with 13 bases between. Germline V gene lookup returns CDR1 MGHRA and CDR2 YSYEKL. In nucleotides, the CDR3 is TGCGCCAGCAGCCAAGTGGGACAAAGGGTCACTGAAGCTTTCTTT. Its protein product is CASSQVGQRVTEAFF.

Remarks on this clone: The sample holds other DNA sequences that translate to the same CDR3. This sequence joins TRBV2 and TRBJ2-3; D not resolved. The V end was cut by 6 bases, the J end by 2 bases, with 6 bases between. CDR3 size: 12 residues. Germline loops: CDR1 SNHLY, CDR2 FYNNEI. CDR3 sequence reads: CASRANTDTQYF. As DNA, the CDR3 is TGTGCCAGCAGAGCGAACACAGATACGCAGTATTTT. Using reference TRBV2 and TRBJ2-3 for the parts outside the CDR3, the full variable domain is EPEVTQTPSHQVTQMGQEVILRCVPISNHLYFYWYRQILGQKVEFLVSFYNNEISEKSEIFDDQFSVERPDGSNFTLKIRSTKLEDSAMYFCASRANTDTQYFGPGTRLTVL.

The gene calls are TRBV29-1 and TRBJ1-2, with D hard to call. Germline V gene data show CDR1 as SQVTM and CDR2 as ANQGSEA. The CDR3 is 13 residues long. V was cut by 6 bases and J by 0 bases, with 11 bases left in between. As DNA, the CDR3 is TGCAGCGTCCCAGGACGGACTAACTATGGCTACACCTTC. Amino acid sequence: CSVPGRTNYGYTF.

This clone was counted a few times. The CDR3 DNA sequence: TGCGCCAGCAGCTTGGGGGACAGAGTTCGTTCACCCCTCCACTTT. Encoded protein: CASSLGDRVRSPLHF. The chain is built from TRBV5-1 and TRBJ1-6, with 7 positions matching TRBD1. The CDR3 is made up of 15 amino acids. Germline CDR1 reads SGHRS; CDR2 reads YFSETQ. J gave up 9 bases and V 0 bases, and 6 bases lay outside the gene matches.

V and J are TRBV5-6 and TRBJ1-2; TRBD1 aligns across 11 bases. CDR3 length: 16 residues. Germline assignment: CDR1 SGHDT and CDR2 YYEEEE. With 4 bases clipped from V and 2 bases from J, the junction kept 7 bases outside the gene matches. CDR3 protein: CASSTGGQGANYGYTF. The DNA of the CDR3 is TGTGCCAGCAGCACCGGTGGACAGGGGGCGAACTATGGCTACACCTTC.

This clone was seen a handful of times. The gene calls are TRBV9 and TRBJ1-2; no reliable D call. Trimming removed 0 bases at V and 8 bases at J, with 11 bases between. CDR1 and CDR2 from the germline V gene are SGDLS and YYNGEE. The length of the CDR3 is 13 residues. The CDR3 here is CASSVVPGGGYTF. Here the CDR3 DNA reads TGTGCCAGCAGCGTAGTTCCGGGAGGCGGCTACACCTTC.

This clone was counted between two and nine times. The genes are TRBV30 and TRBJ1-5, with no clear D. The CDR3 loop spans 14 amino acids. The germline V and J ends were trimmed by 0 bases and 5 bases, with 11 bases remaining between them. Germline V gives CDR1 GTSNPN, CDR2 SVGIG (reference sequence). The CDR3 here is CAWSVGADYQPQHF. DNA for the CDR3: TGTGCCTGGAGTGTCGGTGCAGATTATCAGCCCCAGCATTTT.

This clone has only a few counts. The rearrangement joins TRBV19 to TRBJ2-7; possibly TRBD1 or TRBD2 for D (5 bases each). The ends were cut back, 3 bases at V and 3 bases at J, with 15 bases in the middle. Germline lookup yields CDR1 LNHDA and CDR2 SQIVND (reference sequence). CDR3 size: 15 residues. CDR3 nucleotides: TGTGCCAGTAGTATCGGGACCGCAACTATCTACGAGCAGTACTTC. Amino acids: CASSIGTATIYEQYF.

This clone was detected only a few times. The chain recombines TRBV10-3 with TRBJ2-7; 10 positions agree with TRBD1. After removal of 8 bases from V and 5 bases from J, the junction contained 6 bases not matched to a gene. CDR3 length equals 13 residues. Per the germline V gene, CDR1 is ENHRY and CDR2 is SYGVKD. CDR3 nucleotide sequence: TGTGCCATCGAACGGGACAGGGGCCACGAGCAGTACTTC. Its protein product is CAIERDRGHEQYF.

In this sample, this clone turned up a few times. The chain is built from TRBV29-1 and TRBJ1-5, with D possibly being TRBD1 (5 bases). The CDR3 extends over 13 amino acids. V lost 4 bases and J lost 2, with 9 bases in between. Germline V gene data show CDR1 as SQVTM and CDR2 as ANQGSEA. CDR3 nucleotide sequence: TGCAGCGTTGGTACACAGGGCAATCAGCCCCAGCATTTT. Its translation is CSVGTQGNQPQHF.

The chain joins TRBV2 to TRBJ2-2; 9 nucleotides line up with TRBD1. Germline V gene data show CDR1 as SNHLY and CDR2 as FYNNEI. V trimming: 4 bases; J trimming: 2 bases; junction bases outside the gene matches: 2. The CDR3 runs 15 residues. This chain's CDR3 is CASSAQGANTGELFF. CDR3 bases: TGTGCCAGCAGTGCACAGGGGGCCAACACCGGGGAGCTGTTTTTT.